This TCR beta chain originates from a study of blood T cell repertoires in COVID-19. About the research overall: Material from acute and convalescent COVID-19 was sourced from the United States, Italy and Spain. From T cells, B-cell-depleted T cells, or PBMCs came the material, which was cDNA or gDNA.

Original processing methods: Nucleated cell counts were estimated from reference gene primer amplification. Clones were read by immunoSEQ multiplex PCR, and TCRdb kept only the in-frame ones, dropping some. For V, J and clone size, that table is used; D and trimming come from the DNA. The sample lists 250,000 or so clones; around 90% were seen once. Germline V gives CDR1 SGHTA, CDR2 FQGNSA. Trimming shortened V by 0 bases and J by 0 bases, and 6 bases separated the two germline ends. The CDR3 runs 16 residues. This chain connects TRBV7-2 to TRBJ2-6; D remains unclear. The TCR was taken from a woman aged 65 to 85 with active or convalescent COVID-19. Sequencing was done on a sample of peripheral blood. The CDR3 nucleotides are TGTGCCAGCAGCTTAGCGTCACTCTCTGGGGCCAACGTCCTGACTTTC. Protein product: CASSLASLSGANVLTF. The variable domain in full, with the rest retrieved from reference TRBV7-2 and TRBJ2-6, is GAGVSQSPSNKVTEKGKDVELRCDPISGHTALYWYRQSLGQGLEFLIYFQGNSAPDKSGLPSDRFSAERTGGSVSTLTIQRTQQEDSAVYLCASSLASLSGANVLTFGAGSRLTVL.